This TCR beta chain was obtained from a study of blood T cell repertoires in COVID-19. Study details: Both acute and convalescent COVID-19 samples were obtained from the United States, Italy and Spain. T cells, B-cell-depleted T cells, or PBMCs supplied cDNA or gDNA.

In the source study's methods: Estimation of nucleated cell counts was performed using reference gene primer amplification. Clones were sequenced by immunoSEQ multiplex PCR, and TCRdb holds only the in-frame ones, with some missing. The V and J calls and the clone size are those of that table, but D and trimming were determined from the DNA. The table has around 230,000 clones, roughly 83% seen once; the top ten hold 27%. Looked up from germline, CDR1 is MNHEY and CDR2 is SVGAGI. V gave up 10 bases and J gave up 8 bases, with 14 bases separating them. This CDR3 is built from 11 residues. The V call is TRBV6-5, the J call TRBJ1-2; D remains unclear. The specimen was peripheral blood. This clonotype was obtained from a man aged 40-49 years with acute or convalescent COVID-19. For the CDR3, the DNA is TGTGCCATTCTGGGCACTCGAGGCTACACCTTC. Amino acid sequence: CAILGTRGYTF.